These T cell receptor beta chains were read from a single sample in a study of a mutant IDH1 vaccine in newly diagnosed glioma. The data were produced by immunoSEQ multiplex PCR, yet TCRdb's version contains in-frame clones alone and is incomplete. Of about 34,000 clones in the sample, around nine tenths were seen once. These receptors have no known antigen. The input for sequencing was PBMCs, taken from a glioma patient whose treatment included an IDH1 peptide vaccine. These TCRs come from a woman in her 30s with glioma. Both conserved end residues are part of each CDR3. Size is stated for part of the rows, as once, few or many counts, or as a class when the clone is expanded.

clone_size	v_call	j_call	cdr3_aa
.	TRBV7-2	TRBJ1-2	CASGRERDGYTF
.	TRBV10-3	TRBJ1-5	CAISQGAPGNQPQHF
.	TRBV4-1	TRBJ2-3	CASSQGGGTDTQYF
.	TRBV2	TRBJ2-5	CASRERRLAGGPLQATQYF
.	TRBV18	TRBJ2-7	CASSRTDSGEQYF
.	TRBV2	TRBJ2-1	CASSPGTGFYNEQFF
few	TRBV10-1	TRBJ2-2	CASSEGCGELFF
.	TRBV30	TRBJ1-6	CAWSLGASYNSPLHF
.	TRBV2	TRBJ2-1	CASRLTSSGGNEQFF
.	TRBV6-5	TRBJ1-5	CAQQGSNQPQHF
.	TRBV7-9	TRBJ1-1	CASSEREQPRAFF
.	TRBV4-1	TRBJ2-5	CASSRGGTGSPREETQYF
.	TRBV5-8	TRBJ2-2	CASSLETTASNTGELFF